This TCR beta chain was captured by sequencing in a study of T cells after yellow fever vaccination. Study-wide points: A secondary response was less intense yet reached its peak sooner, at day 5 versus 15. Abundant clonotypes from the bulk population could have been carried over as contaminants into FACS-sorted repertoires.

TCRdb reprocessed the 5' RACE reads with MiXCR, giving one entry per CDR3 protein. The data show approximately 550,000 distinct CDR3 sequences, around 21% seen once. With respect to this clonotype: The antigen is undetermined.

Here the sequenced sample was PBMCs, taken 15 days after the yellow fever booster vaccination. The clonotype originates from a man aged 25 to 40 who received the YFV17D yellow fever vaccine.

The CDR3, as DNA: TGCAGTGCTAAAGCGGGAGGGAGAAATGAGCAGTTCTTC. It yields the protein CSAKAGGRNEQFF. The chain uses TRBV20-1 and TRBJ2-1; TRBD2 matches 10 bases. The CDR3 totals 13 residues. CDR1 DFQATT and CDR2 SNEGSKA come from the germline V gene (reference sequence). With 4 bases clipped from V and 7 bases from J, the junction kept 4 bases outside the gene matches.